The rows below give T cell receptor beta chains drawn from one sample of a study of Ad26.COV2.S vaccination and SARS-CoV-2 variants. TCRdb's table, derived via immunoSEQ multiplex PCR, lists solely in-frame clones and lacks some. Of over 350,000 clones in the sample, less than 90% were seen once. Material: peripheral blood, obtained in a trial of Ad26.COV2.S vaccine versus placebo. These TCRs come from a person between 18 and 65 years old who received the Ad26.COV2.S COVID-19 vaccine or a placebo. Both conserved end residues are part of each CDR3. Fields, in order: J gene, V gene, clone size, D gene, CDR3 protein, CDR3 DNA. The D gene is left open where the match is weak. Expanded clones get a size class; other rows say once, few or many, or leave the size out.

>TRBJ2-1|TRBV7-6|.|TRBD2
CASSFLAGGPLGEQFF
TGTGCCAGCAGCTTTTTAGCGGGGGGGCCGTTAGGAGAGCAGTTCTTC
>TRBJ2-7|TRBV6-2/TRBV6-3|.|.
CASSYSTTYEQYF
TGTGCCAGCAGTTACTCGACGACCTACGAGCAGTACTTC
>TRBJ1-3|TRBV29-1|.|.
CSARHSGNTIYF
TGCAGCGCTCGGCATTCTGGAAACACCATATATTTT
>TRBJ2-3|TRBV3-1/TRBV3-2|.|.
CASSQLRTDTQYF
TGTGCCAGCAGCCAATTGCGCACAGATACGCAGTATTTT
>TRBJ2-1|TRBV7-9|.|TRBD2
CASSLSGLAGGPSNEQFF
TGTGCCAGCAGCCTGTCAGGACTAGCGGGGGGGCCTTCTAATGAGCAGTTCTTC
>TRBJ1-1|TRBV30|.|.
CAWGPTEAFF
TGTGCCTGGGGCCCTACTGAAGCTTTCTTT
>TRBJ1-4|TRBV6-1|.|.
CASSDVSTASEKLFF
TGTGCCAGCAGTGACGTTTCTACGGCGAGTGAAAAACTGTTTTTT
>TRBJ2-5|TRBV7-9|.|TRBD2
CASSFYGLAGGRFGETQYF
TGTGCCAGCAGCTTTTACGGACTAGCGGGGGGTCGATTCGGGGAGACCCAGTACTTC
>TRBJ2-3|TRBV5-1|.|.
CASTQRFPTDTQYF
TGCGCCAGCACCCAAAGGTTTCCTACAGATACGCAGTATTTT
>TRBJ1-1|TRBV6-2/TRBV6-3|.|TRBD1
CASSYYGQGGTEAFF
TGTGCCAGCAGTTACTACGGACAGGGAGGCACTGAAGCTTTCTTT
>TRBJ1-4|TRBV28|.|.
CASSPRSDNEKLFF
TGTGCCAGCTCTCCGAGGTCGGATAATGAAAAACTGTTTTTT
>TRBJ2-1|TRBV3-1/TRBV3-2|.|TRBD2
CASSPLAGEKYNEQFF
TGTGCCAGCAGCCCCCTAGCGGGGGAGAAGTACAATGAGCAGTTCTTC
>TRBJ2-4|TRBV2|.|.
CASSERLAKNIQYF
TGTGCCAGCAGTGAAAGGTTAGCCAAAAACATTCAGTACTTC
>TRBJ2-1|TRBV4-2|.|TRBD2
CASSEAAGGLNEQFF
TGTGCCAGCAGCGAAGCAGCGGGGGGGCTCAATGAGCAGTTCTTC
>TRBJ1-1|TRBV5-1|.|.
CASSLRGVNTEAFF
TGCGCCAGCAGCTTGAGAGGGGTGAACACTGAAGCTTTCTTT
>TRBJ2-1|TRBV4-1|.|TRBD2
CASSQEGVAGGLFPPHNEQFF
TGCGCCAGCAGCCAAGAAGGAGTAGCGGGGGGGCTTTTCCCTCCTCACAATGAGCAGTTCTTC
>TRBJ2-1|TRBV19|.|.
CASSMENEQFF
TGTGCCAGTAGTATGGAGAATGAGCAGTTCTTC
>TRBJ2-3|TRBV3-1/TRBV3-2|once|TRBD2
CASSQDYGTNTDTQYF
TGTGCCAGCAGCCAAGATTACGGGACTAACACAGATACGCAGTATTTT
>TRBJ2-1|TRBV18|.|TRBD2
CASSLWTQGGLAGGSYNEQFF
TGTGCCAGCTCACTCTGGACCCAGGGAGGACTAGCGGGGGGCTCCTACAATGAGCAGTTCTTC
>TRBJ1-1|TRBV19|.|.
CASSIGENTEAFF
TGTGCCAGTAGTATAGGGGAAAACACTGAAGCTTTCTTT
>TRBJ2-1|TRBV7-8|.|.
CASSSRRDLTYNEQFF
TGTGCCAGCAGCTCGAGACGGGACCTGACCTACAATGAGCAGTTCTTC
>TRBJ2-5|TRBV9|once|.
CASSSGSLEATQYF
TGTGCCAGCAGCTCCGGGTCTCTCGAGGCGACCCAGTACTTC
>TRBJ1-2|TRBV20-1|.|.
CSASSVYGYTF
TGCAGTGCTAGTTCAGTATATGGCTACACCTTC
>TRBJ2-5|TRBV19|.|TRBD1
CASSNRGVEAQYF
TGTGCCAGTAGTAACAGGGGGGTTGAGGCCCAGTACTTC
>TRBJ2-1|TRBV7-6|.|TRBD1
CASSPPPGTGYNEQFF
TGTGCCAGCAGCCCACCCCCCGGGACAGGGTACAATGAGCAGTTCTTC
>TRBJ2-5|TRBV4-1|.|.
CASSQFTGGETQYF
TGCGCCAGCAGCCAATTCACCGGAGGGGAGACCCAGTACTTC
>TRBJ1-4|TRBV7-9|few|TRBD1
CASGPTGDATNEKLFF
TGTGCCAGCGGACCGACAGGGGATGCAACTAATGAAAAACTGTTTTTT
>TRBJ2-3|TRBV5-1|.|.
CASSLAGVTADTQYF
TGCGCCAGCAGCTTGGCCGGGGTCACCGCAGATACGCAGTATTTT
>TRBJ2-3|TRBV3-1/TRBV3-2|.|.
CASSQVRGSTDTQYF
TGTGCCAGCAGCCAAGTTAGGGGTAGCACAGATACGCAGTATTTT
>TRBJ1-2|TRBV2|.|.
CASVDPGYTF
TGTGCCAGCGTCGACCCCGGCTACACCTTC
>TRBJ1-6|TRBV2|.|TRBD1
CASSLTGRGQNSPLHF
TGTGCCAGCAGCCTGACGGGCAGGGGGCAAAATTCACCCCTCCACTTT
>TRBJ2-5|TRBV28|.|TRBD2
CASSLVLAGETQYF
TGTGCCAGCAGTTTAGTCTTAGCGGGGGAGACCCAGTACTTC
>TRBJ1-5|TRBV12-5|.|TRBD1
CASGLILGTGKDQPQHF
TGTGCTAGTGGTTTGATCCTCGGGACAGGGAAGGATCAGCCCCAGCATTTT
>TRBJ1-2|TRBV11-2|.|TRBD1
CASSSPHRGLGYTF
TGTGCCAGCAGCTCCCCCCACAGGGGGCTTGGCTACACCTTC
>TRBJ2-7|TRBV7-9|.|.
CASSPVRAPMEQYF
TGTGCCAGCAGCCCTGTCCGGGCCCCTATGGAGCAGTACTTC
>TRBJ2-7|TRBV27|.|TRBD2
CASSFSGTTYEQYF
TGTGCCAGCAGTTTTTCCGGGACTACCTACGAGCAGTACTTC
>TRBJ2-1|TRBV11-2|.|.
CASSTGTSYEQFF
TGTGCCAGCAGCACCGGGACGTCATATGAGCAGTTCTTC
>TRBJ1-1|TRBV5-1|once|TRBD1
CASSLEVRQGRTEAFF
TGCGCCAGCAGCCTTGAAGTTAGACAGGGGCGGACTGAAGCTTTCTTT
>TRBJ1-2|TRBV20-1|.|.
CSASFGTSASGYTF
TGCAGTGCTAGTTTTGGGACGTCGGCGAGTGGCTACACCTTC
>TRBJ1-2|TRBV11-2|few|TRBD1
CASSLAGGYGYTF
TGTGCCAGCAGCTTAGCAGGGGGCTATGGCTACACCTTC
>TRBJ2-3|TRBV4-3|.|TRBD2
CASSHRRGLDTQYF
TGCGCCAGCAGCCATAGGCGGGGGTTAGATACGCAGTATTTT
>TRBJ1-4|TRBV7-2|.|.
CASSLARRANEKLFF
TGTGCCAGCAGCCTGGCTAGACGGGCTAATGAAAAACTGTTTTTT
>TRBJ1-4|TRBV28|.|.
CASSPIRATNEKLFF
TGTGCCAGCAGTCCGATAAGAGCAACTAATGAAAAACTGTTTTTT
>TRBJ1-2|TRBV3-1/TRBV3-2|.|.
CASSQSGARLSYTF
TGTGCCAGCAGCCAGTCAGGGGCCCGTTTGAGCTACACCTTC
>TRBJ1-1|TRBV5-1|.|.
CASRREGFTVNTEAFF
TGCGCCAGCAGAAGGGAGGGGTTCACCGTAAACACTGAAGCTTTCTTT
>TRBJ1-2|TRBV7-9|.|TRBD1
CASSRGQIDGYTF
TGTGCCAGCAGCCGGGGACAGATTGATGGCTACACCTTC
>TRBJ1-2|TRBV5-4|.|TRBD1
CASSLGQGEGYTF
TGTGCCAGCAGCTTAGGACAGGGCGAGGGCTACACCTTC